The entry that follows covers one TCR beta chain sequence. Germline V gives CDR1 SGHAT, CDR2 FQNNGV. The CDR3 totals 16 residues. V was shortened by 6 bases and J by 0 bases, with 12 bases between the two germline ends. The sample is drawn from a study of OX40 agonist ivuxolimab in advanced cancers. Study at large: Patients were dosed with the agonistic anti-OX40 (CD134) antibody ivuxolimab.

The protocol was immunoSEQ multiplex PCR, while the TCRdb copy is restricted to in-frame clones and leaves out a portion. This table has more than 75,000 clones, approximately 80% appearing once. The sequence was collected from an adult with an advanced solid tumor such as melanoma, head and neck, liver or kidney cancer. The sample here was CD4+ or CD8+ T cells sorted from blood, taken in a trial of the OX40 agonist ivuxolimab. The chain recombines TRBV11-2 with TRBJ2-6; maybe TRBD2 (5 bases). Here the CDR3 reads CASRPLGSSGANVLTF. The CDR3 DNA is TGTGCCAGCAGACCGCTAGGGAGCTCTGGGGCCAACGTCCTGACTTTC.